This TCR beta chain is drawn from a study of blood T cell repertoires in COVID-19. About the research overall: Samples came from the United States, Italy and Spain, spanning acute and convalescent COVID-19. From T cells, B-cell-depleted T cells, or PBMCs came the material, which was cDNA or gDNA.

The CDR3 length is 15 residues. The germline gives CDR1 LNHDA, CDR2 SQIVND (reference sequence). Trimming removed 5 bases from V and 5 bases from J; junction bases left unmatched: 5. As originally analysed: Estimates of nucleated cell counts were drawn from the amplification of reference gene primers. This table comes from immunoSEQ multiplex PCR, and its TCRdb copy is limited to in-frame clones, with some not included. V and J calls and clone size are as listed in that table; D and trimming were resolved from the DNA. The table records approximately 340,000 clones, 80% to 90% of them present only once. It was during active infection that Seattle patients were enrolled and then longitudinally followed.

The source material was peripheral blood. The sequence came from a man in his thirties or forties with COVID-19, enrolled during active disease. The chain links TRBV19 to TRBJ1-4; TRBD1 matches 10 bases. The DNA of the CDR3 is TGTGCCAGTAGTCTCTCGGACAGGGGGAATGAAAAACTGTTTTTT. Protein: CASSLSDRGNEKLFF.